Each of the 31 T cell receptor beta chains below was sequenced from the same sample in a study of blood T cell repertoires in COVID-19. Profiled with immunoSEQ multiplex PCR; TCRdb holds only in-frame clones, not every one. The sample records fewer than 60,000 clones, around 84% being singletons. Source material: peripheral blood. The receptors stem from an elderly woman with acute or convalescent COVID-19.

In the case of this clone: Compared with germline, one end of the junction differs, possibly owing to a read error. V is TRBV6-1 and J is TRBJ2-5; D may be TRBD2 (6 bases). The germline V gene has CDR1 MNHNS and CDR2 SASEGT. The CDR3 loop spans 15 amino acids. As DNA, the CDR3 is TGTGCCAGCAGGGAAGCAGGGCACGGAGGGGAGACCCAGTACTTC. This encodes CASREAGHGGETQYF.

This CDR3 is CASSRSGTANTEAFF. As DNA, the CDR3 is TGCGCCAGCAGCAGATCCGGGACAGCGAACACTGAAGCTTTCTTT. The chain links TRBV5-1 to TRBJ1-1; 7 bases align to TRBD1. Germline-derived CDR1 and CDR2 are SGHRS and YFSETQ. Trimming removed 4 bases from V and 1 base from J; junction bases left unmatched: 7. CDR3 length: 15 amino acids.

This chain links TRBV25-1 with TRBJ1-1, with a weak D call TRBD1 (5 bases). This CDR3 comprises 14 residues. V lost 3 bases to trimming and J lost 6 bases, with 14 bases between them. The germline gives CDR1 MGHDK, CDR2 SYGVNS. The CDR3 sequence is CASSDSGARAEAFF. The CDR3 bases are TGTGCCAGCAGTGATTCTGGGGCCAGGGCTGAAGCTTTCTTT.

The chain links TRBV12-5 to TRBJ1-1; D is undetermined. The V end lost 5 bases, the J end lost 4 bases, and 20 bases lay between the germline ends. The CDR3 consists of 16 residues. Germline V gene data show CDR1 as LGHNT and CDR2 as FRNRAP. CDR3 bases: TGTGCTAGTGGTAGATCACTGTCGGGGAGTGGCACTGAAGCTTTCTTT. Its protein product is CASGRSLSGSGTEAFF.

This chain connects TRBV2 to TRBJ1-3; 7 positions match TRBD1. The CDR3 runs 13 residues. Trimming took 10 bases from V and 4 from J; bases not matched to a gene: 7. CDR1 and CDR2 from the germline V gene are SNHLY and FYNNEI. In DNA, the CDR3 is TGTGCCACTGACAGGGTTGGGGGAAACACCATATATTTT. Encoded protein: CATDRVGGNTIYF.

This clone was counted once. Written as DNA, the CDR3 is TGTGCCAGCAGCTTAGTAGGGGGGGGAGAGGGCATTCAGTACTTC. Its protein is CASSLVGGGEGIQYF. The chain couples TRBV7-8 to TRBJ2-4; the D gene is possibly TRBD2 (7 bases). Per the germline V gene, CDR1 is SGHVS and CDR2 is FQNEAQ. V lost 1 base and J lost 9, with 16 bases in between. The CDR3 length is 15 residues.

This chain links TRBV24-1 with TRBJ2-7; 7 bases map to TRBD1. CDR1 and CDR2 (germline): KGHDR, SFDVKD. The CDR3 extends over 16 amino acids. The V segment lost 6 bases and the J segment 0 bases; nucleotides outside the gene matches: 10. The DNA of the CDR3 is TGTGCCACCAGTCTAGGGGGCTCTCAGAGCTCCTACGAGCAGTACTTC. Translation gives CATSLGGSQSSYEQYF.

This clone came up a few times. The chain is built from TRBV7-9 and TRBJ1-1; 8 bases map to TRBD1. The germline V gene encodes CDR1 SEHNR and CDR2 FQNEAQ (reference sequence). CDR3 length equals 15 residues. Trimming took 7 bases from V and 4 from J; bases not matched to a gene: 11. In nucleotides, the CDR3 is TGTGCCAGCACGATATACCCCAGGGGGCTCACTGAAGCTTTCTTT. This gives the protein CASTIYPRGLTEAFF.

This clone is a singleton in its sample. The CDR3 DNA is TGTGCCAGCAGCCTAGAATCGGCCGGGGAGCTGTTTTTT. Encoded protein: CASSLESAGELFF. The V call is TRBV6-4, the J call TRBJ2-2, with D unresolved. The germline V and J ends were trimmed by 6 bases and 6 bases, with 11 bases remaining between them. This CDR3 is built from 13 residues. CDR1 and CDR2 from the germline V gene are MRHNA and SNTAGT.

This chain links TRBV7-8 with TRBJ1-5; tentatively, D is TRBD1 (6 bases). CDR1 and CDR2 from the germline V gene are SGHVS and FQNEAQ. This CDR3 is built from 11 residues. V was shortened by 4 bases and J by 15 bases, with 13 bases between the two germline ends. The CDR3 loop is CASSSTGLRHF. Written as DNA, the CDR3 is TGTGCCAGCAGCTCTACAGGGCTTAGGCATTTT.

The chain links TRBV19 to TRBJ2-2; D may be TRBD2 (5 bases). CDR3 size: 14 residues. Germline V gene lookup returns CDR1 LNHDA and CDR2 SQIVND (reference sequence). The V and J ends lost 4 bases and 4 bases respectively, with 10 bases between them. The CDR3 loop reads CASSRGPSTGELFF. Written as DNA, the CDR3 is TGTGCCAGTAGTAGAGGGCCCAGCACCGGGGAGCTGTTTTTT.

The V call is TRBV5-1, the J call TRBJ1-1; D perhaps matches TRBD1 (5 bases). Germline V CDR1 and CDR2: SGHRS, YFSETQ. V was clipped by 0 bases and J by 2 bases, with 11 bases between them. This CDR3 comprises 15 residues. CDR3 sequence: CASSLDGAPNTEAFF. In DNA form, the CDR3 reads TGCGCCAGCAGCTTGGATGGGGCCCCTAACACTGAAGCTTTCTTT.

Concerning this clone: The same CDR3 is also encoded by other DNA sequences in this sample. This sequence joins TRBV5-6 and TRBJ1-1; D call uncertain. Trimming took off 1 base at V and 0 bases at J, with 4 bases between the two ends. Germline V gives CDR1 SGHDT, CDR2 YYEEEE. This CDR3 has 13 amino acids. The CDR3 loop is CASSLRVNTEAFF. Here the CDR3 DNA reads TGTGCCAGCAGCTTGCGGGTGAACACTGAAGCTTTCTTT.

The J gene is TRBJ1-2, the V gene TRBV28, with a weak D call TRBD1 (6 bases). The germline gives CDR1 MDHEN, CDR2 SYDVKM. This CDR3 is 19 amino acids long. The V gene lost 5 bases and the J gene lost 7 bases, with 32 bases spanning the gap. CDR3 DNA: TGTGCCAGCAGTATAATTACAGGGCGGGGGGGAGGATCGCCCGGTGGCTACACCTTC. Its protein is CASSIITGRGGGSPGGYTF.

Of note for this clone: At one end, the junction sequence differs from germline, possibly due to a read error. The chain carries TRBV18 and TRBJ2-5; the match to TRBD1 covers 9 bases. Germline loops: CDR1 KGHSH, CDR2 LQKENI. CDR3 length equals 15 residues. The CDR3 region is CASSSNPGQGEAQYF. DNA for the CDR3: TGTGCCAGCTCATCGAACCCGGGACAGGGAGAGGCCCAGTACTTC.

This chain uses TRBV19 with TRBJ1-5, with unresolved D. CDR3 length: 15 residues. Trimming took off 7 bases at V and 2 bases at J, with 15 bases between the two ends. Germline lookup yields CDR1 LNHDA and CDR2 SQIVND (reference sequence). The CDR3 DNA is TGTGCCAGTACCCCTGGGAGGGAGCGCAATCAGCCCCAGCATTTT. Translated: CASTPGRERNQPQHF. The full variable domain, in which reference TRBV19 and TRBJ1-5 provide the parts outside the CDR3, is DGGITQSPKYLFRKEGQNVTLSCEQNLNHDAMYWYRQDPGQGLRLIYYSQIVNDFQKGDIAEGYSVSREKKESFPLTVTSAQKNPTAFYLCASTPGRERNQPQHFGDGTRLSIL.

In nucleotides, the CDR3 is TGTGCCAGTAGTATTACGCGGGCTCGTCAAACTGAGCAGTTCTTC. Its protein product is CASSITRARQTEQFF. The chain carries TRBV19 and TRBJ2-1, with a possible D match to TRBD2 (5 bases). The CDR3 is made up of 15 amino acids. Germline assignment: CDR1 LNHDA and CDR2 SQIVND (reference sequence). The V and J ends lost 3 bases and 9 bases respectively, with 18 bases between them.

CDR3 amino acids: CASSDPSGGSYEQYF. The CDR3 bases are TGCGCCAGCAGTGACCCTAGCGGGGGGTCCTACGAGCAGTACTTC. The rearrangement links TRBV10-1 to TRBJ2-7; the match to TRBD2 covers 11 bases. CDR1 and CDR2 (germline): WNHNN, SYGVQD (reference sequence). There are 15 residues in the CDR3. V lost 3 bases, J lost 1 base, and 2 bases stayed unmatched.

The chain has TRBV5-1 and TRBJ1-2; maybe TRBD1 (5 bases). CDR3 length: 15 amino acids. Germline V gene sequence: CDR1 SGHRS, CDR2 YFSETQ. Trimming left V 3 bases short and J 4 bases short, with 16 bases between. The chain's CDR3 is CASSSAGGFAYGYTF. CDR3 nucleotides: TGCGCCAGCAGCTCCGCCGGGGGGTTCGCCTATGGCTACACCTTC.

Only a few counts were recorded for this clone. The V and J genes are TRBV2 and TRBJ1-1; D is possibly TRBD1 (5 bases). Deletions cut 6 bases from V and 0 bases from J, with 8 bases between. CDR1 is SNHLY, CDR2 FYNNEI, per germline. This CDR3 has 13 residues. The chain's CDR3 is CASRTGMNTEAFF. The CDR3 DNA follows: TGTGCCAGCAGAACAGGTATGAACACTGAAGCTTTCTTT.

This chain links TRBV2 with TRBJ2-7, with D unclear. The CDR3 runs to 11 residues. The germline V and J ends were trimmed by 8 bases and 4 bases, with 9 bases remaining between them. Looked up from germline, CDR1 is SNHLY and CDR2 is FYNNEI. The CDR3 nucleotides are TGTGCCAGCTTTACACCTTACGAGCAGTACTTC. Its protein product is CASFTPYEQYF.

The chain employs TRBV6-5 and TRBJ1-6; tentatively, D is TRBD1 (6 bases). V was shortened by 8 bases and J by 9 bases, with 14 bases between the two germline ends. The CDR3 runs 13 residues. Germline CDR1 and CDR2: MNHEY and SVGAGI. The CDR3 DNA follows: TGTGCCAGCGGGGACAACCGCGTTTCACCCCTCCACTTT. It yields the protein CASGDNRVSPLHF.

V is TRBV11-1 and J is TRBJ2-3; D uncertain. V lost 3 bases and J lost 8, with 15 bases in between. In germline, CDR1 is SGHAT, CDR2 FQDESV (reference sequence). The CDR3 spans 14 residues. In DNA, the CDR3 is TGTGCCAGCAGCTTTTCGCCCGAACCGGGTACGCAGTATTTT. Protein product: CASSFSPEPGTQYF.

The chain links TRBV28 to TRBJ2-4; D gene uncertain. The V gene's germline CDR1 is MDHEN and CDR2 SYDVKM. The germline V and J ends were trimmed by 6 bases and 8 bases, with 14 bases remaining between them. The CDR3 is 13 amino acids. For the CDR3, the DNA is TGTGCCAGCAGCTCTATCCCAAGAGACATTCAGTACTTC. Translating gives CASSSIPRDIQYF.

There are a few counts of this clone. The chain combines TRBV7-2 with TRBJ2-1; TRBD1 is a possible D gene (6 bases). Trimming removed 3 bases from V and 4 bases from J, with 13 bases in between. Germline CDR1 and CDR2: SGHTA and FQGNSA. The CDR3 extends over 15 amino acids. CDR3 loop: CASSFLAGVYNEQFF. The CDR3 DNA reads TGTGCCAGCAGCTTTTTGGCAGGGGTTTACAATGAGCAGTTCTTC.

V and J are TRBV5-1 and TRBJ2-1, with no clear D. V gave up 2 bases and J gave up 0 bases, with 12 bases separating them. Germline V lookup: CDR1 SGHRS, CDR2 YFSETQ. This CDR3 has 16 amino acids. The CDR3 here is CASSLQAASSYNEQFF. CDR3 DNA sequence: TGCGCCAGCAGCTTACAAGCAGCGAGCTCCTACAATGAGCAGTTCTTC. The entire variable domain, with the rest obtained from reference TRBV5-1 and TRBJ2-1, is as follows: KAGVTQTPRYLIKTRGQQVTLSCSPISGHRSVSWYQQTPGQGLQFLFEYFSETQRNKGNFPGRFSGRQFSNSRSEMNVSTLELGDSALYLCASSLQAASSYNEQFFGPGTRLTVL.

This chain links TRBV19 with TRBJ1-2; 7 nucleotides line up with TRBD1. This CDR3 has 13 residues. The germline V gene encodes CDR1 LNHDA and CDR2 SQIVND (reference sequence). V trimming: 6 bases; J trimming: 4 bases; junction bases outside the gene matches: 5. CDR3 in amino acids: CASSQTGIYGYTF. CDR3 DNA: TGTGCCAGTAGCCAGACAGGGATCTATGGCTACACCTTC.

V is TRBV5-6 and J is TRBJ2-2; 8 bases map to TRBD1. V was pared by 4 bases and J by 3 bases, with 5 bases of the junction left unmatched. This CDR3 is built from 15 residues. Germline V gene lookup returns CDR1 SGHDT and CDR2 YYEEEE. This CDR3 is CASSGVDRDTGELFF. The DNA for the CDR3 is TGTGCCAGCAGCGGGGTGGACAGGGACACCGGGGAGCTGTTTTTT.

V usage is TRBV7-9 and J usage is TRBJ1-2; D is perhaps TRBD1 (6 bases). CDR3 length: 18 residues. Per the germline V gene, CDR1 is SEHNR and CDR2 is FQNEAQ (reference sequence). Trimming took 4 bases from V and 0 from J, leaving 21 bases between them. The CDR3 nucleotides read TGTGCCAGCAGCTCCTTTCCCAGGGGAAGGCGTCCTAACTATGGCTACACCTTC. The encoded protein is CASSSFPRGRRPNYGYTF.

In the case of this clone: Other nucleotide sequences from this sample produce the same CDR3. The genes are TRBV15 and TRBJ2-7; 7 nucleotides line up with TRBD1. Germline lookup yields CDR1 LNHNV and CDR2 YYDKDF (reference sequence). This CDR3 is built from 14 residues. With V trimmed by 3 bases and J by 0 bases, 2 bases remained unmatched. CDR3 sequence (DNA): TGTGCCACCAGCAGGGACAGGAGCTCCTACGAGCAGTACTTC. Translated, it gives CATSRDRSSYEQYF.

V and J are TRBV11-2 and TRBJ1-2; 12 bases match TRBD1. This CDR3 is built from 17 residues. Germline V gives CDR1 SGHAT, CDR2 FQNNGV. Germline trimming cut 1 base from V and 4 bases from J; bases unmatched to any gene: 7. The CDR3 loop reads CASSLAGQGARIYGYTF. CDR3 sequence (DNA): TGTGCCAGCAGCTTAGCGGGACAGGGGGCCCGAATCTATGGCTACACCTTC.